These 24 T cell receptor beta chains were sequenced from one sample in a study of CD8+ T cells in alopecia areata. The authors extracted RNA and reverse transcribed it into cDNA as the sequencing template. Libraries were prepared by immunoSEQ multiplex PCR; TCRdb keeps only in-frame clonotypes and omits some of them. The top ten clones hold around 0.44% of a sample with under 250,000 clones, 50% to 60% of them seen once. Material: CD4+ T cells sorted from blood, obtained at week 0. These receptors originate from a human donor with alopecia areata.

The chain links TRBV2 to TRBJ1-1; D uncertain. V dropped 5 bases and J dropped 3 bases, with 4 bases sitting between them. This CDR3 has 11 residues. Germline CDR1 SNHLY, CDR2 FYNNEI. Here the CDR3 reads CASSKYTEAFF. The CDR3, as DNA: TGTGCCAGCAGTAAGTACACTGAAGCTTTCTTT. The whole variable domain, remainder taken from reference TRBV2 and TRBJ1-1, is EPEVTQTPSHQVTQMGQEVILRCVPISNHLYFYWYRQILGQKVEFLVSFYNNEISEKSEIFDDQFSVERPDGSNFTLKIRSTKLEDSAMYFCASSKYTEAFFGQGTRLTVV.

For the CDR3, the DNA is TGTGCCAGCAGCTGGGCGCGGAGCGAACATCAGACTGGAAACACTGAAGCTTTCTTT. Its protein is CASSWARSEHQTGNTEAFF. J is TRBJ1-1 and V is TRBV5-6; no definite D call. Germline CDR1 reads SGHDT; CDR2 reads YYEEEE. V was shortened by 3 bases and J by 2 bases, with 26 bases between the two germline ends. The CDR3 has 19 residues. Full variable domain (remainder filled in from reference TRBV5-6 and TRBJ1-1): DAGVTQSPTHLIKTRGQQVTLRCSPKSGHDTVSWYQQALGQGPQFIFQYYEEEERQRGNFPDRFSGHQFPNYSSELNVNALLLGDSALYLCASSWARSEHQTGNTEAFFGQGTRLTVV.

This chain's CDR3 is CAWSLRQGHYEQYF. CDR3 nucleotide sequence: TGTGCCTGGAGTTTGCGACAAGGGCACTACGAGCAGTACTTC. The chain recombines TRBV30 with TRBJ2-7; D uncertain. The V gene lost 2 bases and the J gene lost 3 bases, with 14 bases spanning the gap. The CDR3 has 14 residues. CDR1 and CDR2 from the germline V gene are GTSNPN and SVGIG (reference sequence). Filled out from reference TRBV30 and TRBJ2-7, the complete variable domain reads SQTIHQWPATLVQPVGSPLSLECTVEGTSNPNLYWYRQAAGRGLQLLFYSVGIGQISSEVPQNLSASRPQDRQFILSSKKLLLSDSGFYLCAWSLRQGHYEQYFGPGTRLTVT.

The chain is built from TRBV7-2 and TRBJ1-6, with a tentative D call TRBD1 (5 bases). The CDR3 consists of 15 residues. The germline V gene has CDR1 SGHTA and CDR2 FQGNSA. V lost 2 bases, J lost 10 bases, and 15 bases lay in between. The CDR3 reads CASSLTAGKGSPLHF. CDR3 sequence (DNA): TGTGCCAGCAGCTTAACGGCCGGAAAGGGGTCACCCCTCCACTTT.

The chain recombines TRBV7-2 with TRBJ2-7, with D uncertain. This CDR3 is 15 amino acids long. The V and J ends lost 4 bases and 2 bases respectively, with 15 bases between them. Germline V gene lookup returns CDR1 SGHTA and CDR2 FQGNSA. This chain's CDR3 is CASSSATGRAYEQYF. Written as DNA, the CDR3 is TGTGCCAGCAGCTCGGCGACGGGCAGAGCCTACGAGCAGTACTTC.

The chain combines TRBV2 with TRBJ2-1; tentative D call: TRBD2 (6 bases). The CDR3 is made up of 16 amino acids. Trimming removed 0 bases at V and 8 bases at J, with 17 bases between. Germline CDR1 is SNHLY and CDR2 is FYNNEI. The CDR3 bases are TGTGCCAGCAGTGAAGCGCTTCGAGGAGGGTCCGATGAGCAGTTCTTC. This sequence encodes CASSEALRGGSDEQFF.

The rearrangement uses TRBV11-2 and TRBJ2-1, with 7 bases matching TRBD2. Germline loops: CDR1 SGHAT, CDR2 FQNNGV. The trim removed 3 bases at V and 7 bases at J, leaving 15 bases unmatched. CDR3 length: 17 residues. In DNA form, the CDR3 reads TGTGCCAGCAGCTTCCCCGTCCGCGGGAGAGGGTCAAATGAGCAGTTCTTC. This gives the protein CASSFPVRGRGSNEQFF.

The chain carries TRBV6-5 and TRBJ2-7, with a weak D call TRBD1 (5 bases). The germline CDR1 and CDR2 sequences are MNHEY and SVGAGI. The CDR3 spans 12 residues. V was pared by 10 bases and J by 2 bases, with 12 bases between. The DNA of the CDR3 is TGTGCCACCCCAGGGTGTACCTACGAGCAGTACTTC. The encoded protein is CATPGCTYEQYF.

The table lists this clone with many counts. CDR3 bases: TGTGCCAGCTCCACCCCGCTAGCGGGAGGTAATGAGCAGTTCTTC. Its translation is CASSTPLAGGNEQFF. This chain links TRBV18 with TRBJ2-1; TRBD2 matches 11 bases. There are 15 residues in the CDR3. V lost 6 bases to trimming and J lost 7 bases; unmatched junction nucleotides: 8. Germline CDR1 reads KGHSH; CDR2 reads LQKENI.

The V call is TRBV10-3, the J call TRBJ2-7, with 7 bases fitting TRBD2. J lost 3 bases, V lost 0 bases, and 8 bases had no gene match. The CDR3 has 16 residues. Per germline, CDR1 ENHRY and CDR2 SYGVKD. This CDR3 is CAISESTLLALYEQYF. CDR3 nucleotide sequence: TGTGCCATCAGTGAGTCGACTTTACTAGCGCTCTACGAGCAGTACTTC.

The chain joins TRBV27 to TRBJ2-2; the D gene is possibly TRBD1 (5 bases). Per the germline V gene, CDR1 is MNHEY and CDR2 is SMNVEV (reference sequence). The CDR3 loop spans 15 amino acids. V lost 4 bases and J lost 2, with 11 bases in between. The CDR3 here is CASSSRVLNTGELFF. CDR3 coding DNA: TGTGCCAGCAGTTCCAGGGTTCTCAACACCGGGGAGCTGTTTTTT.

This clone was recorded a few times. The V and J genes are TRBV11-2 and TRBJ2-7; TRBD1 might be the D (6 bases). Germline V gene sequence: CDR1 SGHAT, CDR2 FQNNGV. The CDR3 sequence is 12 residues long. V was shortened by 4 bases and J by 6 bases, with 10 bases between the two germline ends. The CDR3 loop is CASSSQGSEQYF. CDR3 in DNA: TGTGCCAGCAGCTCCCAGGGGTCCGAGCAGTACTTC.

The V gene is TRBV14, the J gene TRBJ2-7, with a tentative D call TRBD1 (6 bases). V dropped 2 bases and J dropped 6 bases, with 11 bases sitting between them. The CDR3 is made up of 13 amino acids. CDR1 and CDR2 (germline): SGHDN, FVKESK. CDR3 protein: CASSQLGASEQYF. The CDR3, as DNA: TGTGCCAGCAGCCAATTGGGGGCGAGCGAGCAGTACTTC.

This clone has just a few counts. V gene TRBV29-1 combines with J gene TRBJ2-1; the D is unclear. V lost 7 bases and J 9 bases, leaving 22 bases between the germline ends. The germline gives CDR1 SQVTM, CDR2 ANQGSEA. This CDR3 has 14 residues. The CDR3 region is CSASFQAVVGEQFF. The CDR3 DNA reads as TGCAGCGCCTCTTTTCAGGCTGTGGTTGGTGAGCAGTTCTTC.

CDR3 sequence reads: CSAGRTQGYTF. CDR3 DNA: TGCAGTGCTGGCAGGACCCAAGGCTACACCTTC. This rearrangement joins TRBV20-1 to TRBJ1-2; no definite D call. Looked up from germline, CDR1 is DFQATT and CDR2 is SNEGSKA (reference sequence). The CDR3 totals 11 residues. Trimming stripped 5 bases from V and 8 bases from J, with 12 bases between.

This clone showed up just a few times. The chain uses TRBV4-1 and TRBJ2-7; 11 nucleotides align to TRBD2. V lost 0 bases, J lost 4 bases, and 8 bases stayed unmatched. This CDR3 contains 17 residues. In germline, CDR1 is MGHRA, CDR2 YSYEKL. CDR3 amino acids: CASSQDLAGGPTYEQYF. The CDR3 nucleotides are TGCGCCAGCAGCCAAGATTTAGCGGGAGGGCCAACTTACGAGCAGTACTTC.

V gene TRBV27 combines with J gene TRBJ2-7; D may correspond to TRBD1 or TRBD2 (5 bases each). Germline loops: CDR1 MNHEY, CDR2 SMNVEV (reference sequence). V was shortened by 5 bases and J by 3 bases, with 17 bases between the two germline ends. The CDR3 consists of 15 residues. CDR3 DNA: TGTGCCAGCAGTCCCCGTCCCGGGGCCATCTACGAGCAGTACTTC. Its translation: CASSPRPGAIYEQYF.

The V gene is TRBV11-2, the J gene TRBJ2-7; D is possibly TRBD2 (5 bases). This CDR3 is built from 12 residues. Germline V gives CDR1 SGHAT, CDR2 FQNNGV. Trimming took off 5 bases at V and 2 bases at J, with 7 bases between the two ends. The DNA of the CDR3 is TGTGCCAGCAGCCGACTACCCTACGAGCAGTACTTC. Translation: CASSRLPYEQYF.

In its sample, this clone was seen a few times. This chain uses TRBV30 with TRBJ2-5; 7 positions match TRBD2. The germline gives CDR1 GTSNPN, CDR2 SVGIG (reference sequence). V lost 2 bases, J lost 1 base, and 7 bases stayed unmatched. CDR3 length: 15 residues. CDR3 in DNA: TGTGCCTGGAGTACCTTTAGCGGGTCCCAAGAGACCCAGTACTTC. It specifies CAWSTFSGSQETQYF.

This clone occurred a few times. Other DNA sequences of this sample code for an identical CDR3. The chain uses TRBV6-5 and TRBJ1-2, with 8 bases lining up with TRBD1. This CDR3 is built from 15 residues. J gave up 4 bases and V 0 bases, and 4 bases lay outside the gene matches. Per the germline V gene, CDR1 is MNHEY and CDR2 is SVGAGI. The CDR3 sequence is CASSYSRQGSYGYTF. The DNA for the CDR3 is TGTGCCAGCAGTTACTCGAGACAGGGGTCCTATGGCTACACCTTC.

The V and J genes are TRBV30 and TRBJ2-1; 7 positions agree with TRBD2. Germline V gives CDR1 GTSNPN, CDR2 SVGIG (reference sequence). CDR3 length: 13 residues. V shed 7 bases and J 5 bases; nucleotides not matched to a gene: 8. Written as DNA, the CDR3 is TGTGCCTCTAGCGGTGGGTTTAACAATGAGCAGTTCTTC. It encodes CASSGGFNNEQFF.

The chain couples TRBV29-1 to TRBJ2-3, with TRBD2 matching 8 bases. This CDR3 has 14 amino acids. Germline-derived CDR1 and CDR2 are SQVTM and ANQGSEA. V gave up 6 bases and J gave up 2 bases; unmatched junction bases: 7. The CDR3 coding sequence is TGCAGCGTAGAGCGGGGGTCTCTCACAGATACGCAGTATTTT. Residues: CSVERGSLTDTQYF.

The chain combines TRBV9 with TRBJ1-1; 7 nucleotides line up with TRBD1. The CDR3 length is 13 residues. Per the germline V gene, CDR1 is SGDLS and CDR2 is YYNGEE. J lost 1 base, V lost 6 bases, and 3 bases had no gene match. The chain's CDR3 is CASNRQGNTEAFF. CDR3 in DNA: TGTGCCAGCAACCGACAGGGGAACACTGAAGCTTTCTTT.

V is TRBV14 and J is TRBJ2-5, with no clear D. Trimming pared 1 base from V and 7 bases from J, leaving 4 bases between. Germline V gives CDR1 SGHDN, CDR2 FVKESK. The CDR3 is 11 residues long. The CDR3 region is CASSQGRTQYF. DNA of the CDR3: TGTGCCAGCAGCCAAGGACGGACCCAGTACTTC. Based on the CDR3 plus reference TRBV14 and TRBJ2-5, the full variable domain is EAGVTQFPSHSVIEKGQTVTLRCDPISGHDNLYWYRRVMGKEIKFLLHFVKESKQDESGMPNNRFLAERTGGTYSTLKVQPAELEDSGVYFCASSQGRTQYFGPGTRLLVL.